This TCR beta chain was captured by sequencing in a study of patients and donors after allogeneic stem cell transplantation. Trimming stripped 4 bases from V and 3 bases from J, with 9 bases between. The length of the CDR3 is 13 residues. Germline-derived CDR1 and CDR2 are SGHTA and FQGNSA. One entry per CDR3 protein results from TCRdb running MiXCR on the RT-PCR reads. This sample has approximately 170,000 distinct CDR3 sequences, with about 32% found just once. The chain uses TRBV7-2 and TRBJ1-1; D perhaps matches TRBD1 (5 bases). The receptor's source is a human donor who was either an allogeneic HSCT recipient or a stem cell or donor lymphocyte infusion donor (not recorded which). It is not recorded whose cells these are; they may come from a transplant donor. Material: blood, either unsorted or a sorted T cell fraction (not recorded which). The CDR3 DNA is TGTGCCAGCAGCTCCGGGACTCACACTGAAGCTTTCTTT. Translation gives CASSSGTHTEAFF.